This paragraph covers one T cell receptor beta chain sequence. Its antigen is still unknown. V was clipped by 2 bases and J by 1 base, with 9 bases between them. This CDR3 is 14 amino acids long. Looked up from germline, CDR1 is MGHRA and CDR2 is YSYEKL. Separate cDNA molecules each had unique molecular identifiers attached to them. Each CDR3 protein gets one entry after TCRdb re-called the 5' RACE reads with MiXCR. This table has tens of thousands of distinct CDR3 sequences, more than 10% appearing once. The data are from a study of early T cells in non-severe SARS-CoV-2 infection. As for the study in general: Sequencing input comprised bulk RNA from unsorted whole blood; chain pairing was not available.

Study results and limitations: The VDJdb matching leaned toward anti-spike CD8 responses and overlooked private and CD4 specificities.

The TCR originated in an adult who was a healthcare worker with PCR-confirmed SARS-CoV-2 infection or an uninfected control (not recorded which). The chain is built from TRBV4-1 and TRBJ2-7; D not resolved. Material: whole blood, obtained at baseline. CDR3 sequence reads: CASSQFDGSYEQYF. The CDR3 bases are TGCGCCAGCAGCCAATTCGACGGGTCCTACGAGCAGTACTTC.